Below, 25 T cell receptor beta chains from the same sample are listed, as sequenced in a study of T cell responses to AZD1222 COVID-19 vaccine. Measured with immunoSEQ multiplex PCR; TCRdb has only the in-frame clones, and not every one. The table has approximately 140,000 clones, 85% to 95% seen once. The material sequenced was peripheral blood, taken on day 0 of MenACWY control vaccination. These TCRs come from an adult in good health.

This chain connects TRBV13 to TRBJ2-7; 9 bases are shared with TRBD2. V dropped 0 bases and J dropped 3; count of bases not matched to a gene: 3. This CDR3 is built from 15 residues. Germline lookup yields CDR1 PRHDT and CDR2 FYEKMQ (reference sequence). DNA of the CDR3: TGTGCCAGCAGCTTAGGGCCTAGCGGGAACTACGAGCAGTACTTC. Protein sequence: CASSLGPSGNYEQYF.

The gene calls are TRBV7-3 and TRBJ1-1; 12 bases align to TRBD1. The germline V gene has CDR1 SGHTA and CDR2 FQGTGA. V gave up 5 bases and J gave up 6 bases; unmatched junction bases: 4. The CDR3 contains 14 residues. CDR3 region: CASSPGDRGPEAFF. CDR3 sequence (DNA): TGTGCCAGCAGCCCAGGGGACAGGGGGCCTGAAGCTTTCTTT.

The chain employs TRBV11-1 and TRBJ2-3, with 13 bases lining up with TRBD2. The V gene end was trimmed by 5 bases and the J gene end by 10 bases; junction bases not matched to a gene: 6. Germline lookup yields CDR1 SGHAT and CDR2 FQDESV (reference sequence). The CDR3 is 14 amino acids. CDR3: CASSPRTSGGAQYF. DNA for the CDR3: TGTGCCAGCAGCCCGAGGACTAGCGGGGGAGCGCAGTATTTT.

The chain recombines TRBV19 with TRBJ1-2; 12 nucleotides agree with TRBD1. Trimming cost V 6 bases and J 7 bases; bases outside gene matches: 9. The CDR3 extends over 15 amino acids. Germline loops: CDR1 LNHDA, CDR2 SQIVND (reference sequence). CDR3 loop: CASRSTGTGGRGYTF. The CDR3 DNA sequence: TGTGCCAGTAGGAGCACCGGGACAGGGGGCCGTGGCTACACCTTC.

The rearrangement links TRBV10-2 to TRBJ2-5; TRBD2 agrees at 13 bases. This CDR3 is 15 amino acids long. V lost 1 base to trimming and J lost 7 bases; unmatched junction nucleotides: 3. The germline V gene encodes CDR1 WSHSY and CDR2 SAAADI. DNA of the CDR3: TGCGCCAGCAGTGAGTTTAGGACTAGCGGGGGGACCCAGTACTTC. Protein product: CASSEFRTSGGTQYF.

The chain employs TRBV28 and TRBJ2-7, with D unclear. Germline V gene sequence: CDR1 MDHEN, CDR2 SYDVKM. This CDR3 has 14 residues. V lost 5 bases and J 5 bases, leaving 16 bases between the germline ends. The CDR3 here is CASSTPQKGHEQYF. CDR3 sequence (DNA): TGTGCCAGCAGTACCCCCCAAAAGGGCCACGAGCAGTACTTC.

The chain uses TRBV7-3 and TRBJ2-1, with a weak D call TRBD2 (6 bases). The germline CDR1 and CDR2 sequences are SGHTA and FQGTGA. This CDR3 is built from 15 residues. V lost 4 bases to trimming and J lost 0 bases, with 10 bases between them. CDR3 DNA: TGTGCCAGCAGCTCCCAGACTAGCTCCTACAATGAGCAGTTCTTC. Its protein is CASSSQTSSYNEQFF.

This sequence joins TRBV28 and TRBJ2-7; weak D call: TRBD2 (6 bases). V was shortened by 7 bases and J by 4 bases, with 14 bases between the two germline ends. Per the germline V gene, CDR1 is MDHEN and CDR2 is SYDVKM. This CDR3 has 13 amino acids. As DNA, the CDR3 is TGTGCCAGCACTACTAGCACCTTATACGAGCAGTACTTC. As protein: CASTTSTLYEQYF.

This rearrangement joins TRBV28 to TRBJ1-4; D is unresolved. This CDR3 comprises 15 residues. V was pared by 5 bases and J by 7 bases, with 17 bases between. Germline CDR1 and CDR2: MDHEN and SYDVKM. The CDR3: CASSGDRSKAEKLFF. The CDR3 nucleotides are TGTGCCAGCAGTGGAGACCGGAGTAAGGCTGAAAAACTGTTTTTT.

The CDR3 DNA sequence: TGTGCCACCAAATCGCGCAACCTGAACACTGAAGCTTTCTTT. Its protein product is CATKSRNLNTEAFF. The chain couples TRBV19 to TRBJ1-1; D is unresolved. Trimming removed 10 bases at V and 0 bases at J, with 15 bases between. The CDR3 loop spans 14 amino acids. Germline values: CDR1 LNHDA, CDR2 SQIVND (reference sequence).

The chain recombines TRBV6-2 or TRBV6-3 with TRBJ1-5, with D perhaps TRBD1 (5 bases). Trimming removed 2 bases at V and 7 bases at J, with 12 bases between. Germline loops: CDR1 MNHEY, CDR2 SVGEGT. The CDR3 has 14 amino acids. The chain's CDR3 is CASSYGGDFQPQHF. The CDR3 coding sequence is TGTGCCAGCAGTTACGGGGGGGACTTCCAGCCCCAGCATTTT.

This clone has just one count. The CDR3 DNA follows: TGTGCCAGCAGCATTGACAGTTACACCGGGGAGCTGTTTTTT. Residues: CASSIDSYTGELFF. This chain uses TRBV7-3 with TRBJ2-2, with D perhaps matching TRBD1 (5 bases). The CDR3 spans 14 residues. Germline V gene sequence: CDR1 SGHTA, CDR2 FQGTGA. Trimming cost V 5 bases and J 3 bases, with 10 bases left between them.

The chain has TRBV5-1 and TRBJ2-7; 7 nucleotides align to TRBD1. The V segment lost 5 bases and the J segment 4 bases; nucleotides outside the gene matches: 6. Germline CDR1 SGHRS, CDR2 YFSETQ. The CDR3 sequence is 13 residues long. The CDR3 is CASRRTGTYEQYF. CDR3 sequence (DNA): TGCGCCAGCAGACGGACAGGAACTTACGAGCAGTACTTC.

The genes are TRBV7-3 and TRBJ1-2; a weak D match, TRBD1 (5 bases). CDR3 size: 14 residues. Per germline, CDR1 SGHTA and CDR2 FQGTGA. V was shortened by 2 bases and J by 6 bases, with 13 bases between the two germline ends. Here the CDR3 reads CASSLSSRADGYTF. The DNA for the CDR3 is TGTGCCAGCAGCTTATCCAGCAGGGCGGATGGCTACACCTTC.

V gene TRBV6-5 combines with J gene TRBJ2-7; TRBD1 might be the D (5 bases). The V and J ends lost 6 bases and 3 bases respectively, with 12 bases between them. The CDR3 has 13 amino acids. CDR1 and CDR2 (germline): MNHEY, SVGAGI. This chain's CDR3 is CASRMTAFYEQYF. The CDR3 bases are TGTGCCAGCAGGATGACAGCCTTCTACGAGCAGTACTTC.

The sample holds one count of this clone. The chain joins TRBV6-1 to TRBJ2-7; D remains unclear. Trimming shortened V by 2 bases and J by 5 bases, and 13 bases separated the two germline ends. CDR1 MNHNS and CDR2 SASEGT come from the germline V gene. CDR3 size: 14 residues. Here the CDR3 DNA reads TGTGCCAGCAGTGAATTCACGATAAGGGACGAGCAGTACTTC. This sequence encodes CASSEFTIRDEQYF.

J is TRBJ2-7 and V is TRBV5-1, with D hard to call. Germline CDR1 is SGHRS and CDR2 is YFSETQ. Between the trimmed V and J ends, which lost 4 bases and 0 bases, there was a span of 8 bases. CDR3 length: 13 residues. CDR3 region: CASSPDLSYEQYF. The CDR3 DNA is TGCGCCAGCAGCCCCGACCTCTCCTACGAGCAGTACTTC.

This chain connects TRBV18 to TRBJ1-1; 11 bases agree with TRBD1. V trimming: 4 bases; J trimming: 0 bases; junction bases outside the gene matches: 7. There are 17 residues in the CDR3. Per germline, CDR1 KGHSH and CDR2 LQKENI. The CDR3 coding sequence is TGTGCCAGCTCACACGGACAGGGGGCCGGTATGAACACTGAAGCTTTCTTT. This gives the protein CASSHGQGAGMNTEAFF.

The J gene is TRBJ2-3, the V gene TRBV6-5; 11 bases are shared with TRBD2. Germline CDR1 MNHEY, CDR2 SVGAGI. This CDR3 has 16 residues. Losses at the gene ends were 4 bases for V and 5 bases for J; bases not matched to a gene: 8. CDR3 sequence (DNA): TGTGCCAGCAGTTTCTTAGCGGGAGGGCCAAGAGATACGCAGTATTTT. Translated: CASSFLAGGPRDTQYF.

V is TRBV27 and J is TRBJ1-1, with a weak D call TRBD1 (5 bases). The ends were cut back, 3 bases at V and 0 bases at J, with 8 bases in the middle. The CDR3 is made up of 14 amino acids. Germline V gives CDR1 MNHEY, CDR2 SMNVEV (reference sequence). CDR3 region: CASSLGRLNTEAFF. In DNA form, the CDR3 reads TGTGCCAGCAGTTTGGGACGGTTGAACACTGAAGCTTTCTTT.

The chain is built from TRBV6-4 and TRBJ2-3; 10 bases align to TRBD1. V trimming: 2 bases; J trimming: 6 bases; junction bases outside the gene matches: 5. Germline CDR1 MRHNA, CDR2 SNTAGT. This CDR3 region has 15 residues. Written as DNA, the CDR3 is TGTGCCAGCAGTGACGGGACAGGGGATGTGGATACGCAGTATTTT. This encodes CASSDGTGDVDTQYF.

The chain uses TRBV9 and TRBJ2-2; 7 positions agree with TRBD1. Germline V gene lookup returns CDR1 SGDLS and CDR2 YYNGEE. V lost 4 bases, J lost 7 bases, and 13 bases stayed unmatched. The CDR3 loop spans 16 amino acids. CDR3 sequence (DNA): TGTGCCAGCAGCCCTAACCCGGGACAGCCTCACGGGGAGCTGTTTTTT. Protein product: CASSPNPGQPHGELFF.

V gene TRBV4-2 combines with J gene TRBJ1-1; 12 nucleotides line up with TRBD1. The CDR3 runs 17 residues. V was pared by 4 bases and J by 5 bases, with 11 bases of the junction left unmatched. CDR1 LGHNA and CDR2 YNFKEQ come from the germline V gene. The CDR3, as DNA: TGTGCCAGCAGCCGTTCCGGGACAGGGGGCGCGGGGACTGAAGCTTTCTTT. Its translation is CASSRSGTGGAGTEAFF.

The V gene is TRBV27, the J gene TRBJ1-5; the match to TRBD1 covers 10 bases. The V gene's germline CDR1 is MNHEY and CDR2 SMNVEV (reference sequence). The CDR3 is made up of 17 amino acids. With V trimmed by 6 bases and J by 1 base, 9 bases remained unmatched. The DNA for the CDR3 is TGTGCCAGCAGCCCGGGGACAGGGGATAACAGCAATCAGCCCCAGCATTTT. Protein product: CASSPGTGDNSNQPQHF.

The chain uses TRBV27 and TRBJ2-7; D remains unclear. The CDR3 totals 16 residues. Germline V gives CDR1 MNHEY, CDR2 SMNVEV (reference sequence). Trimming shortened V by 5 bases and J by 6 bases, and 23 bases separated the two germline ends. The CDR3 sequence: CASSPNPRRHGVEQYF. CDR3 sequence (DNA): TGTGCCAGCAGTCCCAATCCCCGGAGACATGGGGTCGAGCAGTACTTC.